The present TCR beta chain was sequenced within a study of early T cells in non-severe SARS-CoV-2 infection (dated by TCRdb to about 2021). About the study as a whole: Bulk RNA from unsorted whole blood was used for TCR sequencing, so alpha and beta chains could not be paired. The paper as a whole reports these results and caveats: VDJdb matching was skewed toward anti-spike CD8 responses and likely underestimated virus-specific expansions by missing private and CD4 specificities.

This clonotype has a handful of counts. Its antigen remains unidentified. No base-level quality is on record; no much larger clone is a single base apart. A case-control design nested within a healthcare worker cohort in London, UK, was used, with weekly nasopharyngeal swab PCR tests and blood sampling performed. Between 23 and 31 March 2020, the week of the UK lockdown, healthcare workers were enrolled and then followed up weekly for as long as 16 weeks. Library preparation employed 5' RACE. Sequencing was performed on a NextSeq 500. In the TCR library protocol, unique molecular identifiers were attached to individual cDNA molecules to correct for PCR bias and sequencing error. Sequencing covered both TCR alpha and beta chains, and within each sample the abundances of alpha and beta sequences were tightly co-correlated. Per the original workflow: Decombinator V4 was used to perform V gene, J gene and CDR3 annotation of TCR sequences. Expanded TCRs were defined as changing significantly between any two time points under a Poisson model with p below 0.0001. Abundances of TCRs were expressed as counts per million after normalisation to the total number of TCRs sequenced in each sample. A search of VDJdb, accessed on 1 November 2021, was run for TCRs annotated to CMV, EBV and SARS-CoV-2, with TCRs annotated for multiple antigens excluded. TCRdb cleaned the public reads at Q25 with fastp, built clones with MiXCR and kept in-frame beta chains. One record per CDR3 amino acid sequence lists the most common genes and DNA. TCRdb, not the original authors, processed these V and J calls. Within this sample are roughly 53,000 distinct CDR3 sequences, with 9.3% of them counted one time only. The ten largest make up about 20% of the sample.

Sample: whole blood. The origin of this receptor is an adult who was a healthcare worker with PCR-confirmed SARS-CoV-2 infection or an uninfected control (not recorded which).

Here the CDR3 is given as CSVEGRRTEAFF. The nucleotide sequence reads as follows: TGCAGCGTTGAAGGTAGGCGAACTGAAGCTTTCTTT. The chain couples TRBV29-1 to TRBJ1-1; no D gene call is confident. The CDR3 covers 12 residues, taking in both the cysteine and the phenylalanine. The entry retains the CDR3 DNA only, 36 bases that are in frame from base 1. The germline V gene supplies CDR1 SQVTM and CDR2 ANQGSEA. V drops 1 base and J drops 5 bases, leaving 8 bases in between.